One sample yielded the 9 T cell receptor beta chains listed below, sequenced in a study of T cells after posttransplantation cyclophosphamide. Some clones are missing from TCRdb's copy, which holds only in-frame ones; the method was immunoSEQ multiplex PCR. The sample yields some 64,000 clones, around 93% seen once. The sample taken for sequencing was PBMCs. These receptors came from a woman aged 25 to 39 in good health and a related stem cell transplant donor.

The chain recombines TRBV7-2 with TRBJ2-5; D not resolved. Per germline, CDR1 SGHTA and CDR2 FQGNSA. This CDR3 spans 13 amino acids. Trimming left V 3 bases short and J 5 bases short, with 10 bases between. CDR3 sequence (DNA): TGTGCCAGCAGCTTTTTACCCGCCGAGACCCAGTACTTC. Its protein product is CASSFLPAETQYF.

The genes are TRBV2 and TRBJ2-1; D not resolved. The germline V and J ends were trimmed by 5 bases and 6 bases, with 17 bases remaining between them. This CDR3 has 15 residues. The germline V gene encodes CDR1 SNHLY and CDR2 FYNNEI. CDR3 amino acids: CASSQQAAYGNEQFF. CDR3 in DNA: TGTGCCAGCAGTCAGCAGGCAGCATACGGCAATGAGCAGTTCTTC.

The chain has TRBV7-8 and TRBJ1-6; 7 nucleotides align to TRBD1. The ends lost 2 bases at V and 6 bases at J; junction bases unmatched: 1. There are 14 residues in the CDR3. Germline V gives CDR1 SGHVS, CDR2 FQNEAQ. CDR3 in amino acids: CASSLRGRNSPLHF. Written as DNA, the CDR3 is TGTGCCAGCAGCTTAAGGGGGCGTAATTCACCCCTCCACTTT.

This sequence joins TRBV12-5 and TRBJ1-6; TRBD1 agrees at 12 bases. Unmatched junction bases numbered 3, after V lost 1 base and J lost 11 bases. The CDR3 runs 15 residues. The germline V gene encodes CDR1 LGHNT and CDR2 FRNRAP. The CDR3 DNA reads as TGTGCTAGTGGTTTGGGGGACAGGGGGCAAGCACCCCTCCACTTT. This translates into CASGLGDRGQAPLHF.

The chain carries TRBV9 and TRBJ1-6; D is uncertain. Germline CDR1 and CDR2: SGDLS and YYNGEE. The CDR3 has 14 amino acids. V shed 3 bases and J shed 7 bases, with 11 bases lying between them. CDR3 coding DNA: TGTGCCAGCAGCGCGGGGAGTACCAATTCACCCCTCCACTTT. Protein product: CASSAGSTNSPLHF.

V gene TRBV11-2 combines with J gene TRBJ2-5; possibly TRBD1 for D (5 bases). Deletions cut 3 bases from V and 5 bases from J, with 13 bases between. The CDR3 has 14 amino acids. The V gene's germline CDR1 is SGHAT and CDR2 FQNNGV. The CDR3 is CASSFEVGRETQYF. CDR3 nucleotides: TGTGCCAGCAGCTTCGAGGTGGGGCGGGAGACCCAGTACTTC.

V gene TRBV7-2 combines with J gene TRBJ2-4; unclear D gene. The CDR3 totals 14 residues. Deletions cut 3 bases from V and 1 base from J, with 7 bases between. The germline CDR1 and CDR2 sequences are SGHTA and FQGNSA. CDR3 nucleotides: TGTGCCAGCAGCTTGTCCGAGGCCAAAAACATTCAGTACTTC. Its protein is CASSLSEAKNIQYF.

The chain recombines TRBV7-2 with TRBJ2-7; D is uncertain. V was pared by 3 bases and J by 4 bases, with 19 bases between. Germline V CDR1 and CDR2: SGHTA, FQGNSA. The CDR3 runs 16 residues. Here the CDR3 reads CASSFPAGPEPYEQYF. CDR3 nucleotide sequence: TGTGCCAGCAGCTTCCCCGCAGGACCAGAACCTTACGAGCAGTACTTC. The full variable domain, its missing parts supplied by reference TRBV7-2 and TRBJ2-7, is GAGVSQSPSNKVTEKGKDVELRCDPISGHTALYWYRQSLGQGLEFLIYFQGNSAPDKSGLPSDRFSAERTGGSVSTLTIQRTQQEDSAVYLCASSFPAGPEPYEQYFGPGTRLTVT.

The V call is TRBV5-1, the J call TRBJ2-7; the match to TRBD2 covers 11 bases. The CDR3 covers 16 residues. After removal of 0 bases from V and 3 bases from J, the junction contained 5 bases not matched to a gene. Germline V gene lookup returns CDR1 SGHRS and CDR2 YFSETQ. The CDR3 sequence: CASSLVPSGGNYEQYF. The CDR3 bases are TGCGCCAGCAGCTTGGTGCCTAGCGGGGGGAACTACGAGCAGTACTTC.